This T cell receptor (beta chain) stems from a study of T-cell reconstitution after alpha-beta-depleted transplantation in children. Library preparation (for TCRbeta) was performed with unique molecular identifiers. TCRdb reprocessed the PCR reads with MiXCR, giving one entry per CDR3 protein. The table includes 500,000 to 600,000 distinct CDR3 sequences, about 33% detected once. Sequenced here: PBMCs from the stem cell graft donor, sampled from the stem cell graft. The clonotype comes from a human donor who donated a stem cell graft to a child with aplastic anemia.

The CDR3 DNA reads as TGTGCCAGCTCACCAGGCCTCGGGCATCAGCCCCAGCATTTT. Translation gives CASSPGLGHQPQHF. This rearrangement joins TRBV18 to TRBJ1-5; D unclear. V was trimmed by 2 bases and J by 5 bases, leaving 10 bases between them. Germline CDR1 and CDR2: KGHSH and LQKENI. The CDR3 extends over 14 amino acids.